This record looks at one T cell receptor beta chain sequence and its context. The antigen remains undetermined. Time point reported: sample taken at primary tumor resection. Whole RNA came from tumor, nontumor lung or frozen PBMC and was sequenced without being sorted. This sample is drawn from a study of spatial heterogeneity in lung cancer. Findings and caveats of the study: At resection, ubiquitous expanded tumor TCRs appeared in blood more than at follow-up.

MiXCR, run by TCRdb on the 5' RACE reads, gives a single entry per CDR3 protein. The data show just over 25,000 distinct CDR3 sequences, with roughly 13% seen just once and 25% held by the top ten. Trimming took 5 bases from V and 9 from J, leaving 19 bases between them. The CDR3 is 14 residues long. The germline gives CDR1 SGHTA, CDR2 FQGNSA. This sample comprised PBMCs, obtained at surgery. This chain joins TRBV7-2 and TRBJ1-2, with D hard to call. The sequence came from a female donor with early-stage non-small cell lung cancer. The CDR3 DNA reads TGTGCCAGCAGCCCCACCTATTCGGTTTTTAGCTACACCTTC. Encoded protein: CASSPTYSVFSYTF.